The 23 T cell receptor beta chains in this list originate from one sample, sequenced in a study of blood T cells in healthy people across ages. The use of a sample-barcoded 5' primer and a J-beta primer mix characterized a second PCR of about 7 to 12 cycles. TCRdb re-derived calls from the 5' RACE reads in MiXCR, one entry per CDR3 protein. The sample records 650,000 to 1,000,000 distinct CDR3 sequences, around 45% being singletons. What was sequenced was blood. The origin of the receptors is a man older than 75 in good health.

The chain employs TRBV2 and TRBJ2-7, with 11 bases identical to TRBD1. With the DNA end fitting TRBJ2-5 better, the J assignment may be wrong. Per germline, CDR1 SNHLY and CDR2 FYNNEI. The length of the CDR3 is 15 residues. The CDR3 region is CASSGTGGLFETQYF. In nucleotides, the CDR3 is TGTGCCAGCAGTGGGACAGGGGGCCTTTTCGAGACCCAGTACTTC.

The CDR3 reads CASSLVTDSGNTIYF. The CDR3 DNA reads as TGCGCCAGCAGCTTGGTGACTGACTCTGGAAACACCATATATTTT. This chain uses TRBV5-1 with TRBJ1-3; D is ambiguous. The CDR3 runs to 15 residues. CDR1 SGHRS and CDR2 YFSETQ come from the germline V gene. V lost 0 bases and J 0 bases, leaving 7 bases between the germline ends.

This clonotype was seen a handful of times. V and J are TRBV6-2 or TRBV6-3 and TRBJ2-7; 10 bases are a match to TRBD2. With V trimmed by 2 bases and J by 2 bases, 6 bases remained unmatched. Looked up from germline, CDR1 is MNHEY and CDR2 is SVGEGT. The CDR3 spans 16 residues. The chain's CDR3 is CASSYGLAGDTYEQYF. The CDR3 region has the DNA TGTGCCAGCAGTTACGGTCTAGCGGGAGATACCTACGAGCAGTACTTC.

The rearrangement joins TRBV20-1 to TRBJ2-4; D might be TRBD1 or TRBD2, each matching 5 bases. The DNA end favors TRBJ2-7, so the J call may be wrong. The length of the CDR3 is 15 residues. Germline V gene sequence: CDR1 DFQATT, CDR2 SNEGSKA (reference sequence). CDR3 in DNA: TGCAGTGCTAGAAATGGGGCCCAGCGGTTTGACGAGCAGTACTTC. Translating it yields CSARNGAQRFDEQYF.

This CDR3 is CASRGTLDEQFF. CDR3 DNA: TGTGCCAGCCGGGGTACTCTCGATGAGCAGTTCTTC. The J gene is TRBJ2-1, the V gene TRBV6-6; perhaps TRBD2 as D (5 bases). Germline V lookup: CDR1 MNHNY, CDR2 SVGAGI (reference sequence). V was cut by 8 bases and J by 8 bases, with 13 bases left in between. The CDR3 sequence is 12 residues long.

The chain links TRBV7-8 to TRBJ2-3; weak D call: TRBD2 (7 bases). Germline V lookup: CDR1 SGHVS, CDR2 FQNEAQ. V was clipped by 0 bases and J by 2 bases, with 18 bases between them. The CDR3 loop spans 18 amino acids. The CDR3 DNA sequence: TGTGCCAGCAGCTTAGCTCGGGTACGAGCGGGACACACAGATACGCAGTATTTT. Amino acid sequence: CASSLARVRAGHTDTQYF.

This clonotype has more than one count but fewer than ten. It may be a read error: a sequence one base away is much more abundant. This chain uses TRBV28 with TRBJ2-3; TRBD2 matches at 7 bases. The CDR3 extends over 17 amino acids. Per the germline V gene, CDR1 is MDHEN and CDR2 is SYDVKM. After removal of 4 bases from V and 2 bases from J, the junction contained 12 bases not matched to a gene. The CDR3, as DNA: TGTGCCAGCAGTTCTGAGGCTAGCGGCACTTACACAGATACGCAGTATTTT. Encoded protein: CASSSEASGTYTDTQYF.

This clonotype has a handful of counts. V gene TRBV29-1 combines with J gene TRBJ2-5; a weak D match, TRBD1 (6 bases). The CDR3 consists of 13 residues. Germline V gene sequence: CDR1 SQVTM, CDR2 ANQGSEA. Trimming removed 3 bases from V and 4 bases from J, with 12 bases in between. As DNA, the CDR3 is TGCAGCGTTGACGGGCAGGGGCGAGAGACCCAGTACTTC. Its protein is CSVDGQGRETQYF.

This chain joins TRBV5-5 and TRBJ2-1; 9 nucleotides line up with TRBD2. This CDR3 is built from 17 residues. Unmatched junction bases numbered 14, after V lost 0 bases and J lost 10 bases. The germline V gene encodes CDR1 SGHKS and CDR2 YYEKEE (reference sequence). CDR3 DNA: TGTGCCAGCAGCTTGGGGGCAAGGACTAGCGATCTTAGGGAGCAGTTCTTC. It is translated as CASSLGARTSDLREQFF.

The rearrangement joins TRBV20-1 to TRBJ2-7; either TRBD1 or TRBD2 may fit D (5 bases each). Trimming cost V 8 bases and J 7 bases, with 24 bases left between them. Germline CDR1 is DFQATT and CDR2 is SNEGSKA (reference sequence). There are 14 residues in the CDR3. The CDR3, as DNA: TGCAGTTCCACGGGGCTAGCCTTTTACAATGAGCAGTACTTC. It translates to CSSTGLAFYNEQYF.

To note about this clonotype: One end of the junction is discordant with germline, which a read error may explain. This chain connects TRBV7-3 to TRBJ2-1; 8 positions match TRBD2. CDR1 and CDR2 (germline): SGHTA, FQGTGA. The CDR3 has 17 amino acids. The CDR3 protein is CASSLTPPGGDYNERFF. The CDR3 nucleotides are TGTGCCAGCAGCTTAACTCCGCCGGGAGGGGACTACAATGAGCGGTTCTTC.

The chain links TRBV5-6 to TRBJ2-1; 7 nucleotides align to TRBD2. The V segment lost 1 base and the J segment 5 bases; nucleotides outside the gene matches: 6. Germline CDR1 is SGHDT and CDR2 is YYEEEE. The CDR3 is made up of 15 amino acids. Here the CDR3 reads CASSLPGGFHNEQFF. CDR3 sequence (DNA): TGTGCCAGCAGCTTGCCCGGGGGGTTCCACAATGAGCAGTTCTTC.

In DNA, the CDR3 is TGTGCCAGCAGCCTCCGACAGGGGCGTATTGATGAAAAACTGTTTTTT. Its protein is CASSLRQGRIDEKLFF. V is TRBV11-3 and J is TRBJ1-4, with 8 bases matching TRBD1. The CDR3 is 16 residues long. The trim removed 5 bases at V and 6 bases at J, leaving 11 bases unmatched. The V gene's germline CDR1 is SGHNT and CDR2 YENEEA. Supplemented by reference TRBV11-3 and TRBJ1-4, the full variable domain reads EAGVVQSPRYKIIEKKQPVAFWCNPISGHNTLYWYLQNLGQGPELLIRYENEEAVDDSQLPKDRFSAERLKGVDSTLKIQPAELGDSAVYLCASSLRQGRIDEKLFFGSGTQLSVL.

The chain is built from TRBV28 and TRBJ2-3, with 12 bases fitting TRBD2. Germline CDR1 MDHEN, CDR2 SYDVKM. The ends lost 6 bases at V and 3 bases at J; junction bases unmatched: 7. The length of the CDR3 is 16 residues. CDR3 nucleotides: TGTGCCAGCAGCAGCCCTAGCGGGAGGGGAACAGATACGCAGTATTTT. Its protein is CASSSPSGRGTDTQYF.

V and J are TRBV25-1 and TRBJ2-4; no firm D call. Germline V gives CDR1 MGHDK, CDR2 SYGVNS. The CDR3 is 13 residues long. V lost 1 base and J 5 bases, leaving 6 bases between the germline ends. CDR3 protein: CASSEFGENIQYF. The CDR3 DNA reads as TGTGCCAGCAGTGAATTCGGTGAAAACATTCAGTACTTC. Together with reference TRBV25-1 and TRBJ2-4, the CDR3 gives the full variable domain: EADIYQTPRYLVIGTGKKITLECSQTMGHDKMYWYQQDPGMELHLIHYSYGVNSTEKGDLSSESTVSRIRTEHFPLTLESARPSHTSQYLCASSEFGENIQYFGAGTRLSVL.

The sample holds one count of this clonotype. This chain uses TRBV27 with TRBJ2-4, with D tentatively TRBD2 (6 bases). V lost 5 bases to trimming and J lost 13 bases, with 15 bases between them. Germline V gene data show CDR1 as MNHEY and CDR2 as SMNVEV (reference sequence). The CDR3 contains 12 residues. The CDR3 sequence: CASSGDPREQYF. CDR3 bases: TGTGCCAGCAGTGGGGATCCTCGGGAGCAGTACTTC.

This clonotype was recorded many times. This rearrangement joins TRBV7-2 to TRBJ2-7; 7 nucleotides agree with TRBD2. V lost 1 base and J lost 1; bases outside the gene matches: 4. Germline V gene lookup returns CDR1 SGHTA and CDR2 FQGNSA. CDR3 size: 15 residues. For the CDR3, the DNA is TGTGCCAGCAGCTTAGGACTAGCCGCGTCCTACGAGCAGTACTTC. The encoded protein is CASSLGLAASYEQYF.

As regards this clonotype: The junction does not match germline at one end; this may be a read error. The chain recombines TRBV20-1 with TRBJ2-6, with 7 bases that match TRBD1. Germline V gene sequence: CDR1 DFQATT, CDR2 SNEGSKA (reference sequence). The CDR3 covers 17 residues. CDR3 nucleotides: TGCAGTGCTTCGAGGGGGACAGCCGTCTCTGGGGTCAACGTCCTGACTTTC. This codes for CSASRGTAVSGVNVLTF.

This clonotype was seen only a few times. The chain recombines TRBV7-9 with TRBJ1-5, with 9 bases lining up with TRBD1. The CDR3 has 16 amino acids. The germline CDR1 and CDR2 sequences are SEHNR and FQNEAQ (reference sequence). The V segment lost 3 bases and the J segment 5 bases; nucleotides outside the gene matches: 8. CDR3 amino acids: CASSFSGQGSDQPQHF. DNA for the CDR3: TGTGCCAGCAGCTTCTCGGGACAGGGTTCGGATCAGCCCCAGCATTTT.

The V call is TRBV7-8, the J call TRBJ2-1; 10 bases match TRBD2. In germline, CDR1 is SGHVS, CDR2 FQNEAQ. CDR3 length: 14 amino acids. The V and J ends lost 1 base and 12 bases, in that order; junction bases with no gene match: 6. This CDR3 is CASSLEAGGRGQFF. CDR3 DNA sequence: TGTGCCAGCAGCTTAGAAGCGGGAGGGAGAGGGCAGTTCTTC.

The count of this clonotype is one. This chain links TRBV5-1 with TRBJ1-1; D perhaps matches TRBD1 (5 bases). The germline V and J ends were trimmed by 0 bases and 4 bases, with 13 bases remaining between them. The germline V gene has CDR1 SGHRS and CDR2 YFSETQ. The CDR3 loop spans 15 amino acids. The CDR3 coding sequence is TGCGCCAGCAGCTTGGGCTCAGGGTTCTCCACTGAAGCTTTCTTT. Amino acids: CASSLGSGFSTEAFF.

This clonotype was observed a handful of times. The V and J genes are TRBV29-1 and TRBJ2-3; 7 positions agree with TRBD2. Trimming took 7 bases from V and 0 from J; bases not matched to a gene: 7. Germline CDR1 is SQVTM and CDR2 is ANQGSEA. This CDR3 has 14 residues. The CDR3 is CSASQRESTDTQYF. DNA for the CDR3: TGCAGCGCTAGCCAGCGGGAAAGCACAGATACGCAGTATTTT.

This sequence joins TRBV20-1 and TRBJ1-4; a weak D match, TRBD1 (6 bases). The CDR3 extends over 13 amino acids. Trimming stripped 4 bases from V and 4 bases from J, with 10 bases between. The germline V gene has CDR1 DFQATT and CDR2 SNEGSKA (reference sequence). The CDR3 nucleotides read TGCAGTGCTATGGACAGAGATAATGAAAAACTGTTTTTT. It yields the protein CSAMDRDNEKLFF.